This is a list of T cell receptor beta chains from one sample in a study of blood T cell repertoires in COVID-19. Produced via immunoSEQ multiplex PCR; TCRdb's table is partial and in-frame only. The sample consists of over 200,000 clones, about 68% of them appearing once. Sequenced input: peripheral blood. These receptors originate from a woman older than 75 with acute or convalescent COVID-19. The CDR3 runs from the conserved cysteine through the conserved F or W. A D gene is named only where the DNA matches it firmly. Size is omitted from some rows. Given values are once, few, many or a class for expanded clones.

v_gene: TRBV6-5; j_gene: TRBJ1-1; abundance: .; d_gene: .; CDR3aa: CASRAGSNTEAFF; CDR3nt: TGTGCCAGCAGGGCAGGGTCTAACACTGAAGCTTTCTTT
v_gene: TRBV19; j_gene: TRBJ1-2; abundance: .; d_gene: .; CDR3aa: CASRETGTRMGYGYTF; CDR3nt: TGTGCCAGTAGGGAAACCGGGACTCGAATGGGCTATGGCTACACCTTC
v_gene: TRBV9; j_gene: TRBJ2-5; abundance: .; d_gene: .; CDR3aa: CASSVESTSRGQETQYF; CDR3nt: TGTGCCAGCAGCGTAGAGAGTACTAGTCGAGGGCAAGAGACCCAGTACTTC
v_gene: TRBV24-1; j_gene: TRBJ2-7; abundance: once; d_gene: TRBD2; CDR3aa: CATSDSTGTSGRGPYEQYF; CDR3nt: TGTGCCACCAGTGATTCCACTGGGACTAGCGGGAGGGGCCCCTACGAGCAGTACTTC
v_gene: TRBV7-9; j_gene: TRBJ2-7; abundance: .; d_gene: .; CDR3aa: CASSLTYYEQYF; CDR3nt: TGTGCCAGCAGCTTAACCTATTACGAGCAGTACTTC
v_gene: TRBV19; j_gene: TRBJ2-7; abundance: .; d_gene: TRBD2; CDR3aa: CASKAGGRWEQYF; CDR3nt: TGTGCCAGTAAGGCGGGGGGCCGATGGGAGCAGTACTTC
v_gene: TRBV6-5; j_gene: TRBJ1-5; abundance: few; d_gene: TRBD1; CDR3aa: CASGKGGLGDQPQHF; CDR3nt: TGTGCCAGCGGGAAAGGGGGCCTAGGGGATCAGCCCCAGCATTTT
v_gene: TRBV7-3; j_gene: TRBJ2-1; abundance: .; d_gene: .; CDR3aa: CASSSMGTRQFF; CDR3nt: TGTGCCAGCAGCTCGATGGGCACCCGACAGTTCTTC
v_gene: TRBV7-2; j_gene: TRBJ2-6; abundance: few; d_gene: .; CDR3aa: CASTPRGANVLTF; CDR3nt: TGTGCCAGCACCCCCCGTGGGGCCAACGTCCTGACTTTC
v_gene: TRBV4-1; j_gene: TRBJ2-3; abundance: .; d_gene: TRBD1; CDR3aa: CASSTRDRGPGTQYF; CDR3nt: TGCGCCAGCAGCACCCGGGACAGGGGTCCCGGTACGCAGTATTTT
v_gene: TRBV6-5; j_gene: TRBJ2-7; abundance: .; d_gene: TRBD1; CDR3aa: CATSGTGFYEQYF; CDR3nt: TGTGCCACCTCCGGGACAGGGTTTTACGAGCAGTACTTC
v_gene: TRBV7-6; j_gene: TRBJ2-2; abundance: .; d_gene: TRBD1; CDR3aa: CASSLGGGQNTGELFF; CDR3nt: TGTGCCAGCAGCTTAGGAGGGGGCCAGAACACCGGGGAGCTGTTTTTT
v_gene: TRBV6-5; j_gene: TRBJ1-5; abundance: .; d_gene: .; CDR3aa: CASGSQGGGWQPQHF; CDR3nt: TGTGCCAGCGGCTCCCAAGGGGGGGGGTGGCAGCCCCAGCATTTT
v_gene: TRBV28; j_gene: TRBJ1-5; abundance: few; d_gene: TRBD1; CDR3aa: CASSLNRGQPQHF; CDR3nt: TGTGCCAGCAGTTTAAACAGGGGACAGCCCCAGCATTTT
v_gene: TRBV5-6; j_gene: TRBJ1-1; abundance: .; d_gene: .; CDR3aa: CASSLGLAAVNTEAFF; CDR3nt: TGTGCCAGCAGCTTGGGTTTAGCGGCAGTGAACACTGAAGCTTTCTTT
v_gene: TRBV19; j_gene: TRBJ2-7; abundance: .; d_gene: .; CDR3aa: CASSTYNEQYF; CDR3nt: TGTGCCAGTAGTACGTATAACGAGCAGTACTTC
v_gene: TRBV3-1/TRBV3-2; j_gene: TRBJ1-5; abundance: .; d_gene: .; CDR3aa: CASSHAGNQPQHF; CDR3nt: TGTGCCAGCAGCCATGCGGGGAATCAGCCCCAGCATTTT
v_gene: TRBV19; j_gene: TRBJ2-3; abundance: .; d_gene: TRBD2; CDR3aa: CASSLAGASTDTQYF; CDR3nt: TGTGCCAGTAGCCTAGCGGGAGCTAGCACAGATACGCAGTATTTT